A single T cell receptor (beta chain) is shown here with its context. As yet, its antigen is unknown. The CDR3 has 15 residues. The germline V gene has CDR1 SGHVS and CDR2 FQNEAQ. V gave up 1 base and J gave up 7 bases, with 16 bases separating them. The data stem from a study of TIL therapy for anti-PD-1-resistant metastatic lung cancer. On the study more broadly: Half of patients were current or former smokers. Broader study findings: Patients were highly selected, enriched for treatment-naive, never-smoker and oncogene-addicted cases.

Documented time point: pre-treatment sample, taken before nivolumab and TIL therapy. The tumor samples were excised metastases, mostly pleural nodules or supraclavicular lymph nodes. Stage 4 NSCLC adults joined between 2017 and 2020. The libraries were made with immunoSEQ v3. Survey-level samples got 2 million to 2.5 million read pairs; deep-level samples got about 4.5-6.5 million. Sequencing used immunoSEQ multiplex PCR; TCRdb keeps in-frame clones, though not all of them. The sample comprises about 26,000 clones, 63% of which are singletons, and approximately 16% rests with the top ten. The sequences come from tumor tissue, collected at baseline. The sequence was obtained from a woman aged 30 to 85 with non-small cell lung cancer. V gene TRBV7-8 combines with J gene TRBJ1-1; possible D gene TRBD1, 6 bases. The CDR3 here is CASSLEPGALNEAFF. The DNA for the CDR3 is TGTGCCAGCAGCTTAGAGCCAGGGGCCCTTAATGAAGCTTTCTTT.